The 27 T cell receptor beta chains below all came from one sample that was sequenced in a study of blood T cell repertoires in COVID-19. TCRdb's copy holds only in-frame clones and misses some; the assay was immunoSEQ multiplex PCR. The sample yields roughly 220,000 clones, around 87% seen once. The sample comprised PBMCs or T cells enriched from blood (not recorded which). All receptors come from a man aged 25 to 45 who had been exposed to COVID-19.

The CDR3, as DNA: TGTGCTAGCAGCTCCCGGGGGGGCAATGAGCAGTTCTTC. This encodes CASSSRGGNEQFF. The chain couples TRBV12-5 to TRBJ2-1, with 8 bases aligning to TRBD2. The V and J ends lost 9 bases and 6 bases, in that order; junction bases with no gene match: 7. Germline values: CDR1 LGHNT, CDR2 FRNRAP. The CDR3 totals 13 residues.

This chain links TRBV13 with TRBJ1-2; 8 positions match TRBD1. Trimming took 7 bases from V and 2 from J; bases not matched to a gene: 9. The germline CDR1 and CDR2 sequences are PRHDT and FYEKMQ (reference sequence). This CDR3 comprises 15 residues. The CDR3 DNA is TGTGCCAGCAACCCCAGGGGGCAGGGGAACTATGGCTACACCTTC. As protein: CASNPRGQGNYGYTF.

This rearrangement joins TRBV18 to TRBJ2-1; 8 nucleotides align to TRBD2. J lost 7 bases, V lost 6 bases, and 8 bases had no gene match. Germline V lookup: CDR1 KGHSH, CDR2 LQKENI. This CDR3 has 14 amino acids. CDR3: CASSASSGVNEQFF. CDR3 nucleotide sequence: TGTGCCAGCTCTGCTAGTAGCGGGGTGAATGAGCAGTTCTTC.

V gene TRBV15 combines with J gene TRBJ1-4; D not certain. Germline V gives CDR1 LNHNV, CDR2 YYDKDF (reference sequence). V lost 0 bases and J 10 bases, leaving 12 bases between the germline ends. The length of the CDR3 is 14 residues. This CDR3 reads CATSRESGRRKLFF. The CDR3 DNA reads TGTGCCACCAGCAGAGAATCTGGGAGGAGAAAACTGTTTTTT.

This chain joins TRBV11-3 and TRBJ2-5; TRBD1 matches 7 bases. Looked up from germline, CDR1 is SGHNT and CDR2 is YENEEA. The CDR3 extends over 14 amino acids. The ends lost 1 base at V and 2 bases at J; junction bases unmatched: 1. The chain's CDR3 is CASSLGTGQETQYF. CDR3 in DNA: TGTGCCAGCAGCTTAGGGACAGGACAAGAGACCCAGTACTTC.

The CDR3 DNA is TGTGCCAGCAGCCCCCGACCAACGACAGGAACTAATGAAAAACTGTTTTTT. Translation gives CASSPRPTTGTNEKLFF. The rearrangement uses TRBV7-9 and TRBJ1-4; TRBD1 is a possible D gene (6 bases). The CDR3 sequence is 17 residues long. The V end lost 5 bases, the J end lost 1 base, and 17 bases lay between the germline ends. CDR1 SEHNR and CDR2 FQNEAQ come from the germline V gene (reference sequence).

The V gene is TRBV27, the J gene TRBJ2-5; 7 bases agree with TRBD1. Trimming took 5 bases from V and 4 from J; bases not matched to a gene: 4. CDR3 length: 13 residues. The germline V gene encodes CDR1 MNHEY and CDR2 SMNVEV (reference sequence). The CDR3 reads CASSDRVIETQYF. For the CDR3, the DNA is TGTGCCAGCAGTGACAGGGTGATAGAGACCCAGTACTTC.

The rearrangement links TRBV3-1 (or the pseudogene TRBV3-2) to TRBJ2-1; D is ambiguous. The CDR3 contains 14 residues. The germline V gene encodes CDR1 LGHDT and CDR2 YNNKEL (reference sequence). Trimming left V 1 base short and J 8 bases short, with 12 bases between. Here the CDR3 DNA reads TGTGCCAGCAGCCAAGGGTTTGAGGTTGATGAGCAGTTCTTC. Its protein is CASSQGFEVDEQFF.

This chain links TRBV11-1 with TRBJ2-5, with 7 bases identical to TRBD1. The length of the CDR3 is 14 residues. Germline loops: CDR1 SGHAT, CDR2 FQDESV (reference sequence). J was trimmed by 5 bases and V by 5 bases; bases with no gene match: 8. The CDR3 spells CASSQGTVKETQYF. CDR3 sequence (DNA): TGTGCCAGCAGCCAAGGGACAGTTAAGGAGACCCAGTACTTC.

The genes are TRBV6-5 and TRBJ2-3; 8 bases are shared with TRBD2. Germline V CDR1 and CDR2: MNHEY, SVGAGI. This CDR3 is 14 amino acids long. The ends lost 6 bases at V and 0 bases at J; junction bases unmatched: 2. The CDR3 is CASSPGGSTDTQYF. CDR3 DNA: TGTGCCAGCAGCCCGGGGGGGAGCACAGATACGCAGTATTTT.

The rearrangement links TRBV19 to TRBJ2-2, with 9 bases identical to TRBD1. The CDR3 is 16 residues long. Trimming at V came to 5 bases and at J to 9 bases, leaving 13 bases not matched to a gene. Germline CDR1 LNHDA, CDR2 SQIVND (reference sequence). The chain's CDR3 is CASSPTQGQGIRELFF. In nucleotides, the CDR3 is TGTGCCAGTAGTCCAACCCAGGGACAGGGAATCCGGGAGCTGTTTTTT.

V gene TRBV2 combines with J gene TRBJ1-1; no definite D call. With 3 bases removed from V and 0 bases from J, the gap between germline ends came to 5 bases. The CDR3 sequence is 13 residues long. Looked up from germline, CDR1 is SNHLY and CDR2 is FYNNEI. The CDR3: CASSEEMNTEAFF. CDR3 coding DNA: TGTGCCAGCAGTGAGGAGATGAACACTGAAGCTTTCTTT.

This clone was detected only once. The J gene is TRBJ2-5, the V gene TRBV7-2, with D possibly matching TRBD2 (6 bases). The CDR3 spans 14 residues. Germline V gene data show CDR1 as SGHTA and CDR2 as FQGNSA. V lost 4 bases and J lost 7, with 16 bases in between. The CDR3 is CASSSWDWGGTQYF. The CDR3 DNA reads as TGTGCCAGCAGCTCCTGGGACTGGGGAGGGACCCAGTACTTC.

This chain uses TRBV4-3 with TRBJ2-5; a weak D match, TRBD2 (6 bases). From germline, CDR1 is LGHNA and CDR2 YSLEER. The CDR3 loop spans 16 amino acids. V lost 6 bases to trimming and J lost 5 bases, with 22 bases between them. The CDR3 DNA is TGCGCCAGCAGTCCCTCCCGGGACTTCGGACGGGAGACCCAGTACTTC. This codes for CASSPSRDFGRETQYF.

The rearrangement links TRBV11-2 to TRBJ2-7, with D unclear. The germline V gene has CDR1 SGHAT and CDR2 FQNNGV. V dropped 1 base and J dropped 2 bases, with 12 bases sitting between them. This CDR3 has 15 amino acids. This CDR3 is CASSLGRQSAYEQYF. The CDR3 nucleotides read TGTGCCAGCAGCTTAGGTCGTCAGTCCGCCTACGAGCAGTACTTC.

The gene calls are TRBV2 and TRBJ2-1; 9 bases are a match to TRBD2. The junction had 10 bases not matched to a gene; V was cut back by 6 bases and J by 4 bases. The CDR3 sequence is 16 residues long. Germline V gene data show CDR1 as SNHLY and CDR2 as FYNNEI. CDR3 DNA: TGTGCCAGCAGGCTACAGCGGGGGGCGCTGTACAATGAGCAGTTCTTC. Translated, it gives CASRLQRGALYNEQFF.

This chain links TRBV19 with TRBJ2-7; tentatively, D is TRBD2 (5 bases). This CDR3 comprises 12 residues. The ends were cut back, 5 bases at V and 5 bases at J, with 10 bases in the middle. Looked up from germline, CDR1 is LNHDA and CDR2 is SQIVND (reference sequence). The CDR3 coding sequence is TGTGCCAGTAGTTGGAGAGGGAACGAGCAGTACTTC. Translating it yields CASSWRGNEQYF.

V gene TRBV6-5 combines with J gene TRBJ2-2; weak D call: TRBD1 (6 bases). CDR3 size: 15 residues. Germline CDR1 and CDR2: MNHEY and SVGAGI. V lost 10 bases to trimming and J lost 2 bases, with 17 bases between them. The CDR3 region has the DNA TGTGCCACCAGGGGTAGCACCCTAAACACCGGGGAGCTGTTTTTT. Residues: CATRGSTLNTGELFF.

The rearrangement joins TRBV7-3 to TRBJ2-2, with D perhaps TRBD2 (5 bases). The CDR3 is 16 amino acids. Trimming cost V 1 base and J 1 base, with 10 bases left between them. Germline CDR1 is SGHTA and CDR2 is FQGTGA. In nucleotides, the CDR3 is TGTGCCAGCAGCTTAAATCCCCGGGGGAACACCGGGGAGCTGTTTTTT. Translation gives CASSLNPRGNTGELFF.

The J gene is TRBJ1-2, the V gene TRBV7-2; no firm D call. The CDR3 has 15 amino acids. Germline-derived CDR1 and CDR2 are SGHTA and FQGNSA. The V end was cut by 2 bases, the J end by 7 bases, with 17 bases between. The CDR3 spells CASSLNLPGFAGYTF. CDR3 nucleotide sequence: TGTGCCAGCAGCTTAAATTTGCCGGGTTTTGCTGGCTACACCTTC.

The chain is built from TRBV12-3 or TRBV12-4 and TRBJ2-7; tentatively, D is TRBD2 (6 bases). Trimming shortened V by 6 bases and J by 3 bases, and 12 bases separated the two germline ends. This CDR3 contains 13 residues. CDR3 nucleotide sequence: TGTGCCAGCAGAATCCGGGACTTCTACGAGCAGTACTTC. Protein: CASRIRDFYEQYF.

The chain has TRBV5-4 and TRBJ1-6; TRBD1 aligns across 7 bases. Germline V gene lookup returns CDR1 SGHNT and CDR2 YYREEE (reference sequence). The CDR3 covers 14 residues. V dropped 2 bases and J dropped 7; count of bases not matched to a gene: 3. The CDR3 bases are TGTGCCAGCAGCTTCGACAGGGACAATTCACCCCTCCACTTT. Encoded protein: CASSFDRDNSPLHF.

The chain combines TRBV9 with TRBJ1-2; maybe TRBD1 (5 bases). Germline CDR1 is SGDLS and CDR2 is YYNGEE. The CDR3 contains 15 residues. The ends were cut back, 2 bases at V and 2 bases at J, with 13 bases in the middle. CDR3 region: CASSVSPGLNYGYTF. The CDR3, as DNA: TGTGCCAGCAGCGTCTCCCCAGGGTTGAACTATGGCTACACCTTC.

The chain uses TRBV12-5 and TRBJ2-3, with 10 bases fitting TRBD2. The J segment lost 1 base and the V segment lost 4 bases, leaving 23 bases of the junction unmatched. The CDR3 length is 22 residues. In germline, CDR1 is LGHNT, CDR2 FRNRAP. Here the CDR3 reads CASGSVLAGDLTPSRGTDTQYF. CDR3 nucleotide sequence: TGTGCTAGTGGTTCCGTCCTAGCGGGGGACTTAACCCCATCTCGGGGCACAGATACGCAGTATTTT.

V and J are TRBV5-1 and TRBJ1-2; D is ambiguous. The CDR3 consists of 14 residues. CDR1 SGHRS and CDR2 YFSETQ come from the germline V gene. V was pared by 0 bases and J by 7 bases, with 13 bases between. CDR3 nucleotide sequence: TGCGCCAGCAGCTTGGGTGACATGACCAGTGGCTACACCTTC. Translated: CASSLGDMTSGYTF.

The CDR3 loop is CASSLSRAYGYTF. In DNA form, the CDR3 reads TGTGCCAGCAGTCTGTCCAGGGCCTATGGCTACACCTTC. The chain is built from TRBV27 and TRBJ1-2; weak D call: TRBD1 (5 bases). The CDR3 runs to 13 residues. Germline-derived CDR1 and CDR2 are MNHEY and SMNVEV (reference sequence). V lost 5 bases and J lost 4, with 11 bases in between.

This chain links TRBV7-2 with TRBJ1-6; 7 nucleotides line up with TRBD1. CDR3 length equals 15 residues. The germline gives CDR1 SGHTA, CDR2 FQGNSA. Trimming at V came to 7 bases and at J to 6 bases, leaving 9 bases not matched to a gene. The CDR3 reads CASMETGIRNSPLHF. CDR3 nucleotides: TGTGCCAGCATGGAGACAGGGATACGTAATTCACCCCTCCACTTT.